One and the same sample provided the 11 T cell receptor beta chains below, sequenced in a study of T cells in Graves' hyperthyroidism and ophthalmopathy. From RNA transcripts, TCR beta CDR3 regions were amplified. HTBI primers drove first-round RT-PCR of the TCR CDR3. MiXCR, run by TCRdb on the multiplex PCR reads, gives a single entry per CDR3 protein. Of fewer than 55,000 distinct CDR3 sequences listed, approximately 58% are singletons. The sequenced sample was peripheral blood or thyroid tissue (not recorded which). The origin of the receptors is a man aged 18-30 years with Graves' hyperthyroidism.

This clonotype is a singleton in its sample. This chain uses TRBV25-1 with TRBJ2-7; TRBD1 matches 8 bases. Germline CDR1 and CDR2: MGHDK and SYGVNS. The junction had 10 bases not matched to a gene; V was cut back by 6 bases and J by 0 bases. The CDR3 is 16 residues long. The CDR3 nucleotides read TGTGCCAGCAGCGTAGGGACAGGCCTGAGCTCCTACGAGCAGTACTTC. It is translated as CASSVGTGLSSYEQYF.

The chain has TRBV25-1 and TRBJ1-5; the D gene is possibly TRBD1 (6 bases). V was pared by 1 base and J by 6 bases, with 10 bases between. The CDR3 totals 14 residues. Germline V gene sequence: CDR1 MGHDK, CDR2 SYGVNS. In nucleotides, the CDR3 is TGTGCCAGCAGTGAATGGTCAGGGGTTCAGCCCCAGCATTTT. Encoded protein: CASSEWSGVQPQHF. Together with reference TRBV25-1 and TRBJ1-5, the CDR3 gives the full variable domain: EADIYQTPRYLVIGTGKKITLECSQTMGHDKMYWYQQDPGMELHLIHYSYGVNSTEKGDLSSESTVSRIRTEHFPLTLESARPSHTSQYLCASSEWSGVQPQHFGDGTRLSIL.

This clonotype showed up many times. Here the CDR3 reads CATGQGIETQYF. The CDR3 DNA is TGTGCCACAGGACAGGGAATAGAGACCCAGTACTTC. The J gene is TRBJ2-5, the V gene TRBV10-3, with 8 positions matching TRBD1. The CDR3 sequence is 12 residues long. V shed 10 bases, J shed 4 bases, and the junction held 5 bases outside the gene matches. Germline CDR1 reads ENHRY; CDR2 reads SYGVKD.

The chain combines TRBV29-1 with TRBJ1-3, with TRBD1 matching over 10 bases. CDR3 length equals 15 residues. Trimming removed 4 bases from V and 6 bases from J; junction bases left unmatched: 9. Germline V gives CDR1 SQVTM, CDR2 ANQGSEA. CDR3 region: CSVGTGGTNENTIYF. The CDR3, as DNA: TGCAGCGTTGGGACAGGGGGTACTAATGAAAACACCATATATTTT. Full variable domain (missing parts from reference TRBV29-1 and TRBJ1-3): SAVISQKPSRDICQRGTSLTIQCQVDSQVTMMFWYRQQPGQSLTLIATANQGSEATYESGFVIDKFPISRPNLTFSTLTVSNMSPEDSSIYLCSVGTGGTNENTIYFGEGSWLTVV.

As concerns this clonotype: Given the absence of the conserved phenylalanine or tryptophan at the CDR3 end, a read error is likely. This chain joins TRBV20-1 and TRBJ1-5; D ambiguous. The CDR3 consists of 14 residues. Germline-derived CDR1 and CDR2 are DFQATT and SNEGSKA (reference sequence). V lost 1 base, J lost 5 bases, and 12 bases lay in between. The CDR3 loop is CSARAHSLHQPQHL. The CDR3 nucleotides are TGCAGTGCTAGAGCCCACAGCCTCCATCAGCCCCAGCATCTT.

The chain joins TRBV9 to TRBJ1-1, with 8 bases lining up with TRBD1. Germline V gene data show CDR1 as SGDLS and CDR2 as YYNGEE. The ends lost 2 bases at V and 7 bases at J; junction bases unmatched: 7. The CDR3 has 14 residues. Here the CDR3 reads CASSVGTGFSEAFF. Here the CDR3 DNA reads TGTGCCAGCAGCGTGGGGACAGGCTTCAGTGAAGCTTTCTTT. The full variable domain, completed using reference TRBV9 and TRBJ1-1, is DSGVTQTPKHLITATGQRVTLRCSPRSGDLSVYWYQQSLDQGLQFLIQYYNGEERAKGNILERFSAQQFPDLHSELNLSSLELGDSALYFCASSVGTGFSEAFFGQGTRLTVV.

There are many counts of this clonotype. The rearrangement uses TRBV7-6 and TRBJ1-1, with TRBD1 identical over 10 bases. V lost 5 bases to trimming and J lost 9 bases; unmatched junction nucleotides: 6. The germline CDR1 and CDR2 sequences are SGHVS and FNYEAQ. The CDR3 totals 13 residues. CDR3 region: CASSRDRGWKAFF. CDR3 coding DNA: TGTGCCAGCAGCCGGGACAGGGGTTGGAAAGCTTTCTTT.

The sample holds a few counts of this clonotype. The V call is TRBV25-1, the J call TRBJ1-5; TRBD1 matches at 7 bases. The germline V gene encodes CDR1 MGHDK and CDR2 SYGVNS. J gave up 0 bases and V 8 bases, and 16 bases lay outside the gene matches. There are 18 residues in the CDR3. The CDR3 DNA follows: TGTGCCAGCCCCTATTTGACAGGGAATGGGCATAGCAATCAGCCCCAGCATTTT. It is translated as CASPYLTGNGHSNQPQHF.

This clonotype was seen more than once but under ten times. The rearrangement joins TRBV28 to TRBJ2-7; D ambiguous. V lost 8 bases and J 11 bases, leaving 10 bases between the germline ends. CDR1 is MDHEN, CDR2 SYDVKM, per germline. The CDR3 spans 9 residues. CDR3 in amino acids: CASPSKKYF. The CDR3 coding sequence is TGTGCCAGCCCATCAAAGAAGTACTTC.

This rearrangement joins TRBV25-1 to TRBJ1-5; D not certain. CDR3 length equals 14 residues. Trimming pared 3 bases from V and 6 bases from J, leaving 12 bases between. Germline V gene lookup returns CDR1 MGHDK and CDR2 SYGVNS. CDR3 nucleotides: TGTGCCAGCAGTGATTCCCTGGTCAGTCAGCCCCAGCATTTT. It specifies CASSDSLVSQPQHF.

In its sample, this clonotype was seen many times. The junction and the germline gene differ at one end; a read error may be behind it. The J gene is TRBJ2-7, the V gene TRBV5-1, with TRBD2 identical over 15 bases. From germline, CDR1 is SGHRS and CDR2 YFSETQ. The CDR3 is 19 amino acids. CDR3: CAGSLPGLAGGPSSYEQYF. The CDR3 nucleotides read TGCGCCGGCAGCTTGCCGGGACTAGCGGGAGGCCCGAGCTCCTACGAGCAGTACTTC.